These 8 T cell receptor beta chains share one sample of origin, sequenced in a study of blood T cell repertoires in COVID-19. Libraries were prepared by immunoSEQ multiplex PCR; TCRdb keeps only in-frame clonotypes and omits some of them. The table records about 160,000 clones, roughly 87% of them present only once. Sequencing used peripheral blood. The receptor set was obtained from a woman aged 55-70 years who had recovered from COVID-19.

The chain links TRBV19 to TRBJ2-3, with TRBD1 identical over 9 bases. CDR1 is LNHDA, CDR2 SQIVND, per germline (reference sequence). The CDR3 totals 15 residues. With 8 bases clipped from V and 3 bases from J, the junction kept 9 bases outside the gene matches. CDR3 amino acids: CASGKQGAGTDTQYF. CDR3 sequence (DNA): TGTGCCAGTGGGAAACAGGGGGCTGGTACAGATACGCAGTATTTT. Using reference TRBV19 and TRBJ2-3 for the parts outside the CDR3, the full variable domain is DGGITQSPKYLFRKEGQNVTLSCEQNLNHDAMYWYRQDPGQGLRLIYYSQIVNDFQKGDIAEGYSVSREKKESFPLTVTSAQKNPTAFYLCASGKQGAGTDTQYFGPGTRLTVL.

The gene calls are TRBV9 and TRBJ1-1; D remains ambiguous. V lost 0 bases and J lost 3, with 12 bases in between. Germline V gene data show CDR1 as SGDLS and CDR2 as YYNGEE. This CDR3 spans 15 amino acids. The CDR3, as DNA: TGTGCCAGCAGCGTAGCTACCGGGAGGCACACTGAAGCTTTCTTT. This sequence encodes CASSVATGRHTEAFF.

This chain uses TRBV19 with TRBJ1-3, with D unresolved. Trimming removed 6 bases at V and 1 base at J, with 4 bases between. In germline, CDR1 is LNHDA, CDR2 SQIVND (reference sequence). The CDR3 runs 12 residues. The CDR3 DNA sequence: TGTGCCAGTAGCGGTTCTGGAAACACCATATATTTT. As protein: CASSGSGNTIYF.

This clone was counted a few times. This chain joins TRBV28 and TRBJ2-7, with a tentative D call TRBD1 (5 bases). CDR1 and CDR2 (germline): MDHEN, SYDVKM. CDR3 length equals 16 residues. Trimming removed 5 bases from V and 2 bases from J, with 19 bases in between. The CDR3 loop is CASSPPWKGIPYEQYF. In DNA form, the CDR3 reads TGTGCCAGCAGTCCCCCCTGGAAGGGGATTCCCTACGAGCAGTACTTC.

V usage is TRBV5-1 and J usage is TRBJ2-3; TRBD2 matches 8 bases. The J segment lost 0 bases and the V segment lost 2 bases, leaving 5 bases of the junction unmatched. CDR1 SGHRS and CDR2 YFSETQ come from the germline V gene. The CDR3 loop spans 16 amino acids. The DNA for the CDR3 is TGCGCCAGCAGCTTTGGACTAGCCGAAAGCACAGATACGCAGTATTTT. Protein: CASSFGLAESTDTQYF.

The rearrangement links TRBV4-1 to TRBJ1-6; D is perhaps TRBD1 (5 bases). The germline gives CDR1 MGHRA, CDR2 YSYEKL. V lost 4 bases and J lost 0, with 16 bases in between. This CDR3 spans 18 amino acids. The CDR3 coding sequence is TGCGCCAGCAGCCGGGACTGGATACAGCTCTCCTATAATTCACCCCTCCACTTT. Its protein is CASSRDWIQLSYNSPLHF.

The chain employs TRBV7-9 and TRBJ1-2; D is unclear. This CDR3 region has 16 residues. V lost 1 base to trimming and J lost 4 bases, with 16 bases between them. The germline gives CDR1 SEHNR, CDR2 FQNEAQ (reference sequence). DNA of the CDR3: TGTGCCAGCAGCTTAGGTATCGGGGTTTCGGGCTATGGCTACACCTTC. Its translation is CASSLGIGVSGYGYTF.

This clone appeared once. CDR3 protein: CASSLAGSTYEQYF. The CDR3 DNA reads as TGCGCCAGCAGCTTGGCAGGGTCCACCTACGAGCAGTACTTC. The rearrangement joins TRBV5-1 to TRBJ2-7, with a tentative D call TRBD1 (5 bases). The germline V gene has CDR1 SGHRS and CDR2 YFSETQ. Deletions cut 0 bases from V and 2 bases from J, with 9 bases between. This CDR3 comprises 14 residues.